A single sample gave rise to the 18 T cell receptor beta chains below, sequenced in a study of cytomegalovirus exposure and HLA in healthy donors. Primers for the PCR totalled 60 Vbeta and 13 Jbeta. Using immunoSEQ multiplex PCR, the repertoire was profiled, and TCRdb retains in-frame clones only, with some absent. The repertoire table contains around 200,000 clones. Sequenced sample: PBMCs. The source of these receptors is a woman in her late teens or twenties in good health and CMV-seropositive.

V is TRBV6-6 and J is TRBJ2-1; 9 bases are a match to TRBD2. Trimming cost V 4 bases and J 5 bases; bases outside gene matches: 3. The CDR3 contains 14 residues. Per germline, CDR1 MNHNY and CDR2 SVGAGI (reference sequence). In DNA, the CDR3 is TGTGCCAGCAGTTGGACTAGCGTCGACAATGAGCAGTTCTTC. It is translated as CASSWTSVDNEQFF.

The gene calls are TRBV19 and TRBJ1-5, with 8 bases fitting TRBD1. This CDR3 is 15 amino acids long. CDR1 is LNHDA, CDR2 SQIVND, per germline (reference sequence). Germline trimming cut 11 bases from V and 0 bases from J; bases unmatched to any gene: 9. DNA of the CDR3: TGTGCCGGCGGGACAGGCACTTATAGCAATCAGCCCCAGCATTTT. It yields the protein CAGGTGTYSNQPQHF.

The chain is built from TRBV5-1 and TRBJ1-1, with a tentative D call TRBD1 (6 bases). Germline V gene sequence: CDR1 SGHRS, CDR2 YFSETQ. CDR3 length: 17 amino acids. V was shortened by 1 base and J by 0 bases, with 16 bases between the two germline ends. The CDR3 spells CASSLYGGPTLNTEAFF. The CDR3 DNA sequence: TGCGCCAGCAGCTTGTACGGGGGGCCAACTCTGAACACTGAAGCTTTCTTT. Together with reference TRBV5-1 and TRBJ1-1, the CDR3 gives the full variable domain: KAGVTQTPRYLIKTRGQQVTLSCSPISGHRSVSWYQQTPGQGLQFLFEYFSETQRNKGNFPGRFSGRQFSNSRSEMNVSTLELGDSALYLCASSLYGGPTLNTEAFFGQGTRLTVV.

The chain combines TRBV7-9 with TRBJ1-1; D remains ambiguous. CDR1 and CDR2 (germline): SEHNR, FQNEAQ (reference sequence). Trimming cost V 3 bases and J 5 bases, with 10 bases left between them. The CDR3 totals 13 residues. The DNA of the CDR3 is TGTGCCAGCAGCTTGAAAACGGGGACTGAAGCTTTCTTT. Protein: CASSLKTGTEAFF.

V usage is TRBV5-1 and J usage is TRBJ2-3; possibly TRBD2 for D (5 bases). This CDR3 contains 15 residues. Trimming shortened V by 4 bases and J by 0 bases, and 12 bases separated the two germline ends. Per germline, CDR1 SGHRS and CDR2 YFSETQ. CDR3 residues: CASSVGSGSTDTQYF. The CDR3 DNA reads TGCGCCAGCAGCGTGGGGAGCGGTAGCACAGATACGCAGTATTTT.

About this clone: The CDR3 ends on some other residue instead of the conserved phenylalanine or tryptophan, so this is likely a read error. This chain connects TRBV7-9 to TRBJ1-1, with 9 bases fitting TRBD1. This CDR3 comprises 15 residues. From germline, CDR1 is SEHNR and CDR2 FQNEAQ (reference sequence). With V trimmed by 5 bases and J by 4 bases, 8 bases remained unmatched. The CDR3 nucleotides are TGTGCCAGCAGCGACCGACAGGGGGTCGGCACTGAAGCTTTCCTT. This translates into CASSDRQGVGTEAFL.

The rearrangement uses TRBV2 and TRBJ2-1; 8 positions match TRBD1. Trimming removed 8 bases from V and 3 bases from J; junction bases left unmatched: 6. The germline gives CDR1 SNHLY, CDR2 FYNNEI. CDR3 length: 14 residues. The CDR3 bases are TGTGCCAGCGCTAGGACAGGGAACTACAATGAGCAGTTCTTC. It translates to CASARTGNYNEQFF. Full variable domain (outside the CDR3, taken from reference TRBV2 and TRBJ2-1): EPEVTQTPSHQVTQMGQEVILRCVPISNHLYFYWYRQILGQKVEFLVSFYNNEISEKSEIFDDQFSVERPDGSNFTLKIRSTKLEDSAMYFCASARTGNYNEQFFGPGTRLTVL.

The chain couples TRBV18 to TRBJ1-2; 12 bases are a match to TRBD1. The CDR3 runs 15 residues. Germline assignment: CDR1 KGHSH and CDR2 LQKENI. J was trimmed by 6 bases and V by 4 bases; bases with no gene match: 6. CDR3 nucleotide sequence: TGTGCCAGCTCACTGGTGGGACAGGGGGCAGATGGCTACACCTTC. Its protein product is CASSLVGQGADGYTF.

The chain combines TRBV30 with TRBJ1-2; a weak D match, TRBD1 (5 bases). Germline values: CDR1 GTSNPN, CDR2 SVGIG (reference sequence). The CDR3 has 14 residues. The V end lost 3 bases, the J end lost 8 bases, and 19 bases lay between the germline ends. In DNA, the CDR3 is TGTGCCTGGAGAGTGGAGGGGATTCGTTCGGGCTACACCTTC. Amino acid sequence: CAWRVEGIRSGYTF.

The CDR3 DNA is TGTGCCAGCAAGGGACAGGGTAAAACTAATGAAAAACTGTTTTTT. As protein: CASKGQGKTNEKLFF. This chain joins TRBV2 and TRBJ1-4; TRBD1 aligns across 9 bases. CDR1 and CDR2 from the germline V gene are SNHLY and FYNNEI. The CDR3 is made up of 15 amino acids. The ends lost 7 bases at V and 1 base at J; junction bases unmatched: 4.

The CDR3 loop is CASSRTGSTYEQYF. CDR3 coding DNA: TGTGCCAGCAGCCGGACAGGGAGTACCTACGAGCAGTACTTC. The rearrangement joins TRBV11-1 to TRBJ2-7; the match to TRBD1 covers 8 bases. Germline assignment: CDR1 SGHAT and CDR2 FQDESV (reference sequence). The trim removed 5 bases at V and 2 bases at J, leaving 5 bases unmatched. CDR3 length: 14 residues.

The chain links TRBV25-1 to TRBJ1-2, with 9 nucleotides matching TRBD1. The germline V gene has CDR1 MGHDK and CDR2 SYGVNS. V lost 4 bases, J lost 5 bases, and 8 bases stayed unmatched. The CDR3 runs to 15 residues. CDR3 residues: CASSGELGTGYGYTF. In DNA, the CDR3 is TGTGCCAGCAGTGGGGAACTCGGGACAGGGTATGGCTACACCTTC.

The chain joins TRBV27 to TRBJ1-2; D possibly corresponds to TRBD1 (5 bases). This CDR3 comprises 12 residues. V was pared by 6 bases and J by 8 bases, with 13 bases between. The germline CDR1 and CDR2 sequences are MNHEY and SMNVEV (reference sequence). Here the CDR3 reads CASRSGSGGYTF. The CDR3 bases are TGTGCCAGCAGGTCAGGGTCAGGCGGCTACACCTTC.

The CDR3 spells CASRNLGTVGAFF. CDR3 bases: TGTGCCAGTAGGAACTTAGGGACAGTTGGAGCTTTCTTT. V and J are TRBV19 and TRBJ1-1, with TRBD1 matching over 7 bases. The CDR3 sequence is 13 residues long. Germline-derived CDR1 and CDR2 are LNHDA and SQIVND (reference sequence). The ends lost 6 bases at V and 10 bases at J; junction bases unmatched: 11.

The CDR3 DNA reads as TGTGCCAGCAGCCAAGTCCGGGACCAAGAGACCCAGTACTTC. Translated, it gives CASSQVRDQETQYF. The chain joins TRBV14 to TRBJ2-5; D is unclear. V was trimmed by 1 base and J by 0 bases, leaving 6 bases between them. CDR3 length: 14 amino acids. Per the germline V gene, CDR1 is SGHDN and CDR2 is FVKESK. The entire variable domain, with the rest obtained from reference TRBV14 and TRBJ2-5, is as follows: EAGVTQFPSHSVIEKGQTVTLRCDPISGHDNLYWYRRVMGKEIKFLLHFVKESKQDESGMPNNRFLAERTGGTYSTLKVQPAELEDSGVYFCASSQVRDQETQYFGPGTRLLVL.

The CDR3 here is CASSPTAGQENTEAFF. CDR3 nucleotide sequence: TGCGCCAGCAGCCCGACCGCTGGACAGGAGAACACTGAAGCTTTCTTT. V is TRBV5-1 and J is TRBJ1-1; 7 bases align to TRBD1. Trimming cost V 4 bases and J 1 base; bases outside gene matches: 10. This CDR3 is built from 16 residues. Germline V gene sequence: CDR1 SGHRS, CDR2 YFSETQ. Looking up the rest from reference TRBV5-1 and TRBJ1-1 gives the full variable domain: KAGVTQTPRYLIKTRGQQVTLSCSPISGHRSVSWYQQTPGQGLQFLFEYFSETQRNKGNFPGRFSGRQFSNSRSEMNVSTLELGDSALYLCASSPTAGQENTEAFFGQGTRLTVV.

The chain combines TRBV7-8 with TRBJ2-3, with 10 nucleotides matching TRBD2. The CDR3 has 16 amino acids. The germline CDR1 and CDR2 sequences are SGHVS and FQNEAQ. The trim removed 5 bases at V and 4 bases at J, leaving 9 bases unmatched. The CDR3 here is CASSPRLAGGPDTQYF. The CDR3 DNA reads TGTGCCAGCAGCCCAAGACTAGCGGGTGGTCCAGATACGCAGTATTTT.

V and J are TRBV30 and TRBJ1-1; maybe TRBD1 (6 bases). The V end was cut by 4 bases, the J end by 3 bases, with 12 bases between. Germline assignment: CDR1 GTSNPN and CDR2 SVGIG (reference sequence). CDR3 size: 13 residues. The CDR3 nucleotides read TGTGCCTGGATGTGGGGGCAGGACACTGAAGCTTTCTTT. Amino acids: CAWMWGQDTEAFF.